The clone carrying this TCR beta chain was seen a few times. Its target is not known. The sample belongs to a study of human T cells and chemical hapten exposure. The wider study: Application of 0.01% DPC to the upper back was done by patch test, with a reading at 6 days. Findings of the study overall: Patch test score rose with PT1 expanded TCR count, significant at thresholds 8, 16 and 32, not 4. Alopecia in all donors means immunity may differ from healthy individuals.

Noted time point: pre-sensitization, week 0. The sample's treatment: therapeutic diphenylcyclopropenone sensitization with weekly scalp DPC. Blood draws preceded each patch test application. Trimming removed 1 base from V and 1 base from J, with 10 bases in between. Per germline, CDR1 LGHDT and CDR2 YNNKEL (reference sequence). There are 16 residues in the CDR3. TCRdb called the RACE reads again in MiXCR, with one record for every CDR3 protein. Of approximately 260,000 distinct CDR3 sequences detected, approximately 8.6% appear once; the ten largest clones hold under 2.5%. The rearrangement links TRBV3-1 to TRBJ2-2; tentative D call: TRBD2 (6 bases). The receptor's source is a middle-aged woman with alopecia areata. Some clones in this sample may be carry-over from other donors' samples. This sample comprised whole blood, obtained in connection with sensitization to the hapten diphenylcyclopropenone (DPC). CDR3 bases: TGTGCCAGCAGCCAAGCCGGGGGAAAGAACACCGGGGAGCTGTTTTTT. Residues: CASSQAGGKNTGELFF.